The clone carrying this T cell receptor beta chain was seen ten or more times. TCR beta CDR3 sequences were amplified from RNA transcripts. HTBI primers were employed in a first-round RT-PCR of the TCR CDR3. One entry per CDR3 protein, called by TCRdb with MiXCR from the multiplex PCR reads. The sample lists 350,000 or so distinct CDR3 sequences, approximately 22% occurring once. This CDR3 comprises 13 residues. CDR1 and CDR2 (germline): LGHDT, YNNKEL (reference sequence). The ends were cut back, 0 bases at V and 7 bases at J, with 7 bases in the middle. Subjects aged 18 to 65 presented with newly diagnosed hyperthyroidism of less than 2 months' duration. Researchers barred patients who had uncontrolled infection, other autoimmune disease, pregnancy or lactation. This record comes from a study of T cells in Graves' hyperthyroidism and ophthalmopathy.

The receptor was isolated from a woman in her forties or fifties with Graves' hyperthyroidism. Material for sequencing was blood. This sequence joins TRBV3-1 and TRBJ1-5; D unresolved. The CDR3 nucleotides are TGTGCCAGCAGCCAAGATGTCCAACAGCCCCAGCATTTT. Protein: CASSQDVQQPQHF. Looking up the rest from reference TRBV3-1 and TRBJ1-5 gives the full variable domain: DTAVSQTPKYLVTQMGNDKSIKCEQNLGHDTMYWYKQDSKKFLKIMFSYNNKELIINETVPNRFSPKSPDKAHLNLHINSLELGDSAVYFCASSQDVQQPQHFGDGTRLSIL.